This T cell receptor beta chain stems from a study of T cells in Graves' hyperthyroidism and ophthalmopathy. Authors of the study amplified TCR beta CDR3 regions from RNA transcripts. With the HTBI primer set, the TCR CDR3 went through a first round of RT-PCR. TCRdb re-derived calls from the multiplex PCR reads in MiXCR, one entry per CDR3 protein. The sample includes 650,000 to 850,000 distinct CDR3 sequences, roughly 20% of them seen just once. The CDR3 is 16 amino acids. Germline lookup yields CDR1 SEHNR and CDR2 FQNEAQ (reference sequence). Trimming removed 5 bases from V and 2 bases from J, with 17 bases in between.

Sequencing input: blood. This chain connects TRBV7-9 to TRBJ2-3; tentatively, D is TRBD2 (6 bases). The origin of this receptor is a woman aged 50 to 60 with Graves' hyperthyroidism that later progressed to Graves' ophthalmopathy. CDR3 bases: TGTGCCAGCAGCCAGAGATTAGCGGCGAACACAGATACGCAGTATTTT. This translates into CASSQRLAANTDTQYF.